This T cell receptor (gamma chain) was sequenced for a study of γδ T cells in repeated Plasmodium falciparum infection. TCRdb ran CATT on the multiplex PCR reads. The sample lists approximately 26,000 gamma-chain clones, under 3% occurring once. The sample holds many counts of this clone. Gammadelta T cells were flow-sorted from PBMC into Vgamma9/Vdelta2+ and Vdelta2-negative populations for bulk analysis. V trimming: 10 bases; J trimming: 2 bases; junction bases outside the gene matches: 13. Germline-derived CDR1 and CDR2 are EGSNGY and YDSYNSKV. The CDR3 spans 15 residues. This TCR was sampled from a pool of human donors (malaria-infected and uninfected, not separated). The sequencing input was gamma-delta T cells from blood. The V and J genes are TRGV2 and TRGJP2. The CDR3: CATRYPPSSDWIKTF. CDR3 nucleotide sequence: TGTGCCACTAGATACCCTCCCAGTAGTGATTGGATCAAGACGTTT.